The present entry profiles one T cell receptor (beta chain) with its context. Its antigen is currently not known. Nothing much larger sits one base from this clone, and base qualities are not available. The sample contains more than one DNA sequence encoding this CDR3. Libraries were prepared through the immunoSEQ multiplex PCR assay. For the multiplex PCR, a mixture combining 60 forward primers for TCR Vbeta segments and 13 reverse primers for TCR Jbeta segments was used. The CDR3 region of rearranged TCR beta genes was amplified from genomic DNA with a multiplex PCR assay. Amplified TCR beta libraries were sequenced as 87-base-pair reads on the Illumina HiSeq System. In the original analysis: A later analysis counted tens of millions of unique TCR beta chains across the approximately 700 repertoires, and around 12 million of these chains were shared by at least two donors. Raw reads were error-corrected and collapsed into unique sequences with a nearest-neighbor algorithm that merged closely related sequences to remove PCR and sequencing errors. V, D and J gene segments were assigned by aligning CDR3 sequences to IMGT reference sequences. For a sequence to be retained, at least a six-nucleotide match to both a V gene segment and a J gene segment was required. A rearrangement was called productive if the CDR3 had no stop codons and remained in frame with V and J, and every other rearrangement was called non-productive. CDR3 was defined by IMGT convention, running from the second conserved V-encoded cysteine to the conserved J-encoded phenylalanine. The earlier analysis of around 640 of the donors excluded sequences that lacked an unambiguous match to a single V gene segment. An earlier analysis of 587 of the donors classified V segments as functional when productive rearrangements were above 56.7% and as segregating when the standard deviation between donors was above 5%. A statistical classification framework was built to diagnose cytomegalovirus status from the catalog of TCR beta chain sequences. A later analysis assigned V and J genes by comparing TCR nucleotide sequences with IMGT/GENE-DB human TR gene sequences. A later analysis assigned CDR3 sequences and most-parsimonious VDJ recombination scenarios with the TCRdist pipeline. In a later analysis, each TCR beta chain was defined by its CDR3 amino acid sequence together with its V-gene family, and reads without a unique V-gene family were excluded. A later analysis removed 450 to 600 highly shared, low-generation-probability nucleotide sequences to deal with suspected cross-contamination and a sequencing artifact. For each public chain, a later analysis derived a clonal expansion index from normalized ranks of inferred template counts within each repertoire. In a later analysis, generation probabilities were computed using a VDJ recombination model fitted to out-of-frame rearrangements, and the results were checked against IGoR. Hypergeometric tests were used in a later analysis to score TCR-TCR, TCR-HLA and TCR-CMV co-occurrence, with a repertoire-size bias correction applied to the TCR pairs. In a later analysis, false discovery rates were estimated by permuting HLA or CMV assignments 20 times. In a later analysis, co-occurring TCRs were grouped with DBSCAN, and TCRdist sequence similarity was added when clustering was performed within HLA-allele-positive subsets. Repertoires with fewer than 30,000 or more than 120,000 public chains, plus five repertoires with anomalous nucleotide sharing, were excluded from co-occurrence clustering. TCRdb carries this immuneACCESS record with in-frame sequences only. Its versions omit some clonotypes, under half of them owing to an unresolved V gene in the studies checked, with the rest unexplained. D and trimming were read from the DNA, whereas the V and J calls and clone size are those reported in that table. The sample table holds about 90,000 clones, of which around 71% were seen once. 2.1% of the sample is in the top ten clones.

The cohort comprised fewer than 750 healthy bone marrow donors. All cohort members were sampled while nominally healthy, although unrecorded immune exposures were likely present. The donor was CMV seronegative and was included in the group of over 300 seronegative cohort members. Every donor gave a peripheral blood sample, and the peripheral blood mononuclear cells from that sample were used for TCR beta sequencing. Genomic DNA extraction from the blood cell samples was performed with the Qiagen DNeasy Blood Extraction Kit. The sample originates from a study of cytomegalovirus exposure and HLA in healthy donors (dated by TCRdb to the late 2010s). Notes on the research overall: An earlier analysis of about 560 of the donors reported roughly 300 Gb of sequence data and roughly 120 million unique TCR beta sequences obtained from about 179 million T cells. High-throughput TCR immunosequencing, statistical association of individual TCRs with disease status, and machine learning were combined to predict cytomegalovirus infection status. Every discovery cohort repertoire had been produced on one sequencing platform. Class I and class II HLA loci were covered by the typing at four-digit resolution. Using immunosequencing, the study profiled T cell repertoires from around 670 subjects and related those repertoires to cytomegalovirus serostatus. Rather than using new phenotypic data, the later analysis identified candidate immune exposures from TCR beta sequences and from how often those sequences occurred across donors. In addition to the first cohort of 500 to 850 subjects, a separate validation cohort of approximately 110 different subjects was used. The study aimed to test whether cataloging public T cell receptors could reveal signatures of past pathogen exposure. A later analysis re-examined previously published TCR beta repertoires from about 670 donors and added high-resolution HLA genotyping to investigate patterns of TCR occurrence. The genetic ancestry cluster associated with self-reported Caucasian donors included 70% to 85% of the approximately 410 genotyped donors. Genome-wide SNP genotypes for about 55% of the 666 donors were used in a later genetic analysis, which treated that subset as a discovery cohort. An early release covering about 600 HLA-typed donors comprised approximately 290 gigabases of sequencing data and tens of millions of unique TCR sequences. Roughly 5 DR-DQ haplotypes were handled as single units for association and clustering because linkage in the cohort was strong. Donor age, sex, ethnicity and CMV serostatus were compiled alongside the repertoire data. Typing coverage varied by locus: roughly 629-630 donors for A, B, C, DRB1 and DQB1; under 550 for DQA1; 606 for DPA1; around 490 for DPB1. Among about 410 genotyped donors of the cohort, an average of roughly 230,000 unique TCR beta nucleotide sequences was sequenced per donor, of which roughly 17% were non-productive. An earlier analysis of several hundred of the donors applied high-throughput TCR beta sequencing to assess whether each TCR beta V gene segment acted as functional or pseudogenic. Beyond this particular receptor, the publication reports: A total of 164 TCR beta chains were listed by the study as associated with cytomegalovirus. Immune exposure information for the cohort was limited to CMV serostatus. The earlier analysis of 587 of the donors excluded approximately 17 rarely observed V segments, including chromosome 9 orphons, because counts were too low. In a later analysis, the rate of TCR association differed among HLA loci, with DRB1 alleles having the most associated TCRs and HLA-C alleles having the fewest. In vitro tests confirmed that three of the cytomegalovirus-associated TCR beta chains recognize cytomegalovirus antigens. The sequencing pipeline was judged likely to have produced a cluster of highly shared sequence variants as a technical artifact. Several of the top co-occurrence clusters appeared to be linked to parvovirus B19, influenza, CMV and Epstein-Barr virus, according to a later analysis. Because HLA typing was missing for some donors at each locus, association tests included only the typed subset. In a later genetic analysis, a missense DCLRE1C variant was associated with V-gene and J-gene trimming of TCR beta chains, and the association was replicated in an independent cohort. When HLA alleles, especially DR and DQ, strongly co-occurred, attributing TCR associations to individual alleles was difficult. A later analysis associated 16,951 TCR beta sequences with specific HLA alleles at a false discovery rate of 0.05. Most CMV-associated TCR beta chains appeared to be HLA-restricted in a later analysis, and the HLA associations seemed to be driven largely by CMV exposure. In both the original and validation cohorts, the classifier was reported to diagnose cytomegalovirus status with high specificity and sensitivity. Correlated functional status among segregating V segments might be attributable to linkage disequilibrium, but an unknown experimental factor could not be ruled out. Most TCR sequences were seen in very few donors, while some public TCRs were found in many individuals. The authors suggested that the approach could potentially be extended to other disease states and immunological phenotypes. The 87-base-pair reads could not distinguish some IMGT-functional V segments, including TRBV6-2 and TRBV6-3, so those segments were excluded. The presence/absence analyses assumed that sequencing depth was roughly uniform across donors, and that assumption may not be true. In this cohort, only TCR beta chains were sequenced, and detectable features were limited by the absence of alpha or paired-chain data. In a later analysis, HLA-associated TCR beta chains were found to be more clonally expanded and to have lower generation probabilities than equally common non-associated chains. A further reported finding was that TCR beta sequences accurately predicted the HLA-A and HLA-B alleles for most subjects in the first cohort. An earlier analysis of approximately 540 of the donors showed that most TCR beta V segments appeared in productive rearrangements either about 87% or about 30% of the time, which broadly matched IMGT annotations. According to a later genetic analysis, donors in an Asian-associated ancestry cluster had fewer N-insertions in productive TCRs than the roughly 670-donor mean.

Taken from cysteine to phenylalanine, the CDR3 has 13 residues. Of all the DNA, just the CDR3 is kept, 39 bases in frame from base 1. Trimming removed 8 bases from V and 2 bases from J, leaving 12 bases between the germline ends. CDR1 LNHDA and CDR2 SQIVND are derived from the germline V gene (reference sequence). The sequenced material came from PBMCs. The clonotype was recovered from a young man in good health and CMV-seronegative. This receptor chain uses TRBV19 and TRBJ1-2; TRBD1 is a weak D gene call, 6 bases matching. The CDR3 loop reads CASQGPVNYGYTF. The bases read TGTGCCAGTCAGGGGCCAGTCAACTATGGCTACACCTTC.